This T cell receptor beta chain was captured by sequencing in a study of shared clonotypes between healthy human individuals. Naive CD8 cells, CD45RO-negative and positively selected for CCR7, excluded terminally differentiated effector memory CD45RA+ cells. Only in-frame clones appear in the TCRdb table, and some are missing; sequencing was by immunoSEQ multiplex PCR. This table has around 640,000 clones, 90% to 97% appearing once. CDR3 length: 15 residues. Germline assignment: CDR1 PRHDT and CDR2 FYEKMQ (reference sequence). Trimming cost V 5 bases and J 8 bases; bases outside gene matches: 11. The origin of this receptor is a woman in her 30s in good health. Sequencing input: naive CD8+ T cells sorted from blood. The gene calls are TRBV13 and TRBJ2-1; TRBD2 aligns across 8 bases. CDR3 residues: CASSKAGTSLDEQFF. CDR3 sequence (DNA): TGTGCCAGCAGCAAAGCCGGGACTAGTTTGGATGAGCAGTTCTTC.